Listed here are 25 T cell receptor beta chains from one sample, sequenced in a study of Graves' ophthalmopathy and Graves' hyperthyroidism. TCR beta CDR3 amplification used RNA transcripts. Second-round multiplex PCR came after first-round RT-PCR with HTBI primers. Each CDR3 protein is one row after TCRdb ran MiXCR on the multiplex PCR reads. The table has about 380,000 distinct CDR3 sequences, 15% seen once; the top ten hold approximately 7%. The sequenced sample consisted of peripheral blood. The receptors come from a woman under 30 with stable Graves' hyperthyroidism.

This clonotype was counted ten times or more. The chain joins TRBV20-1 to TRBJ1-2, with D maybe TRBD1 (5 bases). CDR1 DFQATT and CDR2 SNEGSKA come from the germline V gene (reference sequence). The CDR3 loop spans 18 amino acids. Between the trimmed V and J ends, which lost 1 base and 10 bases, there was a span of 31 bases. CDR3 nucleotide sequence: TGCAGTGCTAGAGGCCCGGGACGTCCGACACGAGGGGCGGGAATCTACACCTTC. Protein: CSARGPGRPTRGAGIYTF.

The chain couples TRBV30 to TRBJ2-7; no clear D gene. Trimming removed 0 bases from V and 6 bases from J, with 9 bases in between. The CDR3 runs to 12 residues. Germline V gene sequence: CDR1 GTSNPN, CDR2 SVGIG (reference sequence). The CDR3 loop is CAWSVSGGEQYF. For the CDR3, the DNA is TGTGCCTGGAGTGTCTCCGGTGGCGAGCAGTACTTC. The complete variable domain, with remaining parts taken from reference TRBV30 and TRBJ2-7, reads SQTIHQWPATLVQPVGSPLSLECTVEGTSNPNLYWYRQAAGRGLQLLFYSVGIGQISSEVPQNLSASRPQDRQFILSSKKLLLSDSGFYLCAWSVSGGEQYFGPGTRLTVT.

This clonotype has only a few counts. The chain is built from TRBV4-2 and TRBJ2-5; 8 positions agree with TRBD2. Germline V gene data show CDR1 as LGHNA and CDR2 as YNFKEQ. This CDR3 has 16 residues. Losses at the gene ends were 3 bases for V and 5 bases for J; bases not matched to a gene: 11. The DNA for the CDR3 is TGTGCCAGCAGCCAGGGGTCCGGGGGGGCCGTCGAGACCCAGTACTTC. The encoded protein is CASSQGSGGAVETQYF.

The table lists this clonotype with many counts. The chain uses TRBV12-3 or TRBV12-4 and TRBJ1-1; TRBD1 agrees at 9 bases. V was pared by 4 bases and J by 11 bases, with 8 bases of the junction left unmatched. The CDR3 spans 13 residues. The CDR3 loop is CASSSRGDREAFF. CDR3 coding DNA: TGTGCCAGCAGTTCCAGGGGGGACAGGGAGGCTTTCTTT.

This clonotype came up many times. The chain joins TRBV20-1 to TRBJ1-5; D is unresolved. This CDR3 has 14 amino acids. Per the germline V gene, CDR1 is DFQATT and CDR2 is SNEGSKA (reference sequence). Trimming took off 0 bases at V and 0 bases at J, with 6 bases between the two ends. CDR3 DNA: TGCAGTGCTAGAGATAACTTTAGCAATCAGCCCCAGCATTTT. Translated, it gives CSARDNFSNQPQHF.

This clonotype has ten or more counts. The chain has TRBV6-1 and TRBJ2-7, with D tentatively TRBD1 (5 bases). The V gene lost 2 bases and the J gene lost 7 bases, with 18 bases spanning the gap. The germline gives CDR1 MNHNS, CDR2 SASEGT. The CDR3 loop spans 15 amino acids. The CDR3 coding sequence is TGTGCCAGCAGTGAACAGGGTACCGGACGTGGGGAGCAGTACTTC. Translation: CASSEQGTGRGEQYF.

In its sample, this clonotype was seen many times. This chain uses TRBV7-2 with TRBJ1-5; possible D gene TRBD1, 5 bases. Germline CDR1 reads SGHTA; CDR2 reads FQGNSA. This CDR3 is built from 14 residues. The V end was cut by 2 bases, the J end by 5 bases, with 10 bases between. The CDR3 DNA sequence: TGTGCCAGCAGCTTACGGGGGTCGGATCAGCCCCAGCATTTT. Translating gives CASSLRGSDQPQHF.

V usage is TRBV11-1 and J usage is TRBJ2-7; D is undetermined. V was clipped by 2 bases and J by 4 bases, with 9 bases between them. Germline V gives CDR1 SGHAT, CDR2 FQDESV (reference sequence). This CDR3 region has 13 residues. The CDR3 loop reads CASSLRWEYEQYF. CDR3 DNA sequence: TGTGCCAGCAGCTTACGGTGGGAATACGAGCAGTACTTC.

This clonotype was recorded at least ten times. CDR3 amino acids: CASSSRLAGWETQYF. The CDR3 DNA follows: TGTGCCAGTAGTTCCAGACTAGCGGGGTGGGAGACCCAGTACTTC. The chain combines TRBV19 with TRBJ2-5; TRBD2 aligns across 11 bases. The ends lost 5 bases at V and 5 bases at J; junction bases unmatched: 7. The CDR3 spans 15 residues. CDR1 LNHDA and CDR2 SQIVND come from the germline V gene (reference sequence).

This clonotype has a count of ten or more. The V and J genes are TRBV12-3 or TRBV12-4 and TRBJ2-2; possibly TRBD1 for D (6 bases). V was pared by 3 bases and J by 9 bases, with 11 bases between. The CDR3 loop spans 13 amino acids. DNA of the CDR3: TGTGCCAGCAGTTTGTTGGGGGCATGGGAGCTGTTTTTT. This gives the protein CASSLLGAWELFF.

This clonotype was seen ten or more times. The CDR3 region has the DNA TGTGCCATCTCGACAGGCTTTTCCTCGTATGGCTACACCTTC. Its translation is CAISTGFSSYGYTF. The chain employs TRBV6-2 or TRBV6-3 and TRBJ1-2; D is possibly TRBD1 (6 bases). The CDR3 spans 14 residues. V was pared by 10 bases and J by 5 bases, with 20 bases between. Germline CDR1 reads MNHEY; CDR2 reads SVGEGT.

This clonotype was seen at least ten times. The gene calls are TRBV12-3 or TRBV12-4 and TRBJ2-5; a possible D gene is TRBD2 (6 bases). This CDR3 has 14 amino acids. The V gene lost 4 bases and the J gene lost 0 bases, with 9 bases spanning the gap. CDR3 region: CASSWSGDQETQYF. In DNA, the CDR3 is TGTGCCAGCAGTTGGTCGGGGGACCAAGAGACCCAGTACTTC.

Ten or more counts support this clonotype. The chain uses TRBV2 and TRBJ2-2; D is unresolved. The germline CDR1 and CDR2 sequences are SNHLY and FYNNEI. The CDR3 is made up of 15 amino acids. The V gene lost 6 bases and the J gene lost 5 bases, with 16 bases spanning the gap. DNA for the CDR3: TGTGCCAGCAGCGGTCGGACGGTCAGGACCGGGGAGCTGTTTTTT. The encoded protein is CASSGRTVRTGELFF.

This clonotype was picked up many times. The chain employs TRBV7-2 and TRBJ2-7; 7 nucleotides match TRBD1. This CDR3 has 13 amino acids. The trim removed 3 bases at V and 5 bases at J, leaving 4 bases unmatched. The germline CDR1 and CDR2 sequences are SGHTA and FQGNSA. CDR3 sequence: CASSFKTGHEQYF. CDR3 nucleotide sequence: TGTGCCAGCAGCTTCAAGACAGGGCACGAGCAGTACTTC.

In its sample, this clonotype was seen many times. The chain has TRBV15 and TRBJ2-6, with D unclear. The V end lost 1 base, the J end lost 3 bases, and 4 bases lay between the germline ends. CDR1 and CDR2 from the germline V gene are LNHNV and YYDKDF (reference sequence). The CDR3 loop spans 14 amino acids. CDR3 sequence: CATSRVVGANVLTF. In DNA form, the CDR3 reads TGTGCCACCAGCAGAGTTGTTGGGGCCAACGTCCTGACTTTC.

Concerning this clonotype: This sequence may be a read error, since a much larger clone differs from it by one base. This chain uses TRBV28 with TRBJ2-7; no definite D call. V shed 3 bases and J shed 9 bases, with 15 bases lying between them. Per germline, CDR1 MDHEN and CDR2 SYDVKM. The CDR3 runs 13 residues. CDR3 sequence reads: CASSFQTIRVQYF. The CDR3 nucleotides read TGTGCCAGCAGTTTCCAGACAATACGAGTGCAGTACTTC.

The sample holds many counts of this clonotype. The rearrangement uses TRBV12-5 and TRBJ2-7; the match to TRBD1 covers 8 bases. V was clipped by 3 bases and J by 7 bases; unmatched bases: 8. The CDR3 contains 14 residues. CDR1 and CDR2 (germline): LGHNT, FRNRAP. The CDR3 DNA reads as TGTGCTAGTGGTTTCTCCGGACAGGGTCAGGAGCAGTACTTC. Residues: CASGFSGQGQEQYF.

The chain is built from TRBV6-2 or TRBV6-3 and TRBJ2-7, with a possible D match to TRBD1 (5 bases). Deletions cut 3 bases from V and 7 bases from J, with 19 bases between. Germline lookup yields CDR1 MNHEY and CDR2 SVGEGT. The CDR3 runs 15 residues. In DNA, the CDR3 is TGTGCCAGCAGTTATCCCACAGGTGCCCTACAAGAGCAGTACTTC. Encoded protein: CASSYPTGALQEQYF.

This clonotype occurred many times. J is TRBJ2-7 and V is TRBV19; D is ambiguous. The germline CDR1 and CDR2 sequences are LNHDA and SQIVND (reference sequence). The CDR3 totals 14 residues. The ends were cut back, 3 bases at V and 7 bases at J, with 16 bases in the middle. CDR3 nucleotide sequence: TGTGCCAGTAGTATTGTGGACCCCTCCGGGGAGCAGTACTTC. Translation: CASSIVDPSGEQYF.

To note about this clonotype: Given a much more abundant clone one base away, this may be a read error. V gene TRBV11-3 combines with J gene TRBJ1-2; D unresolved. CDR1 and CDR2 from the germline V gene are SGHNT and YENEEA. The CDR3 covers 14 residues. The CDR3 spells CASSPGREGYGHTF. The CDR3 DNA reads as TGTGCCAGCAGCCCCGGGAGGGAAGGCTATGGCCACACCTTC.

In its sample, this clonotype was seen a few times. For the CDR3, the DNA is TGTGCCAGCAGCGTTCTACACCCCAATCAGCCCCAGCATTTT. Amino acids: CASSVLHPNQPQHF. The genes are TRBV2 and TRBJ1-5; unclear D gene. V lost 6 bases to trimming and J lost 3 bases, with 12 bases between them. The CDR3 runs to 14 residues. Germline-derived CDR1 and CDR2 are SNHLY and FYNNEI.

This clonotype appeared many times. The CDR3 nucleotides are TGTGCCAGCAGCCTACCAGGGGTATCACCCCTCCACTTT. This encodes CASSLPGVSPLHF. This chain links TRBV28 with TRBJ1-6; possibly TRBD1 for D (6 bases). The CDR3 runs to 13 residues. Germline CDR1 is MDHEN and CDR2 is SYDVKM. The germline V and J ends were trimmed by 6 bases and 10 bases, with 13 bases remaining between them.

V and J are TRBV12-3 or TRBV12-4 and TRBJ2-5, with unresolved D. The CDR3 is 14 amino acids. V lost 5 bases, J lost 1 base, and 11 bases lay in between. The chain's CDR3 is CASSGIWVQETQYF. CDR3 bases: TGTGCCAGCAGTGGGATTTGGGTCCAAGAGACCCAGTACTTC.

This clonotype has at least ten counts. The rearrangement joins TRBV15 to TRBJ2-5; TRBD2 aligns across 9 bases. V gave up 5 bases and J gave up 4 bases; unmatched junction bases: 5. The germline CDR1 and CDR2 sequences are LNHNV and YYDKDF (reference sequence). There are 14 residues in the CDR3. The CDR3 sequence is CATSPGTSRETQYF. As DNA, the CDR3 is TGTGCCACCAGCCCCGGGACTAGCAGAGAGACCCAGTACTTC.

This clonotype was seen ten or more times. CDR3 sequence (DNA): TGTGCCAGCAGTTACAGGGTGAGGGAGGCCAAAAACTATGGCTACACCTTC. Its translation is CASSYRVREAKNYGYTF. V is TRBV6-5 and J is TRBJ1-2; the D is unclear. CDR3 size: 17 residues. V lost 2 bases and J lost 2, with 18 bases in between. Per germline, CDR1 MNHEY and CDR2 SVGAGI.